What follows is one T cell receptor (beta chain) and its context. As yet, its antigen is unknown. Germline CDR1 reads LNHDA; CDR2 reads SQIVND (reference sequence). CDR3 length: 16 residues. Trimming cost V 3 bases and J 4 bases; bases outside gene matches: 11. The sample is drawn from a study of blood T cell dynamics during melanoma immunotherapy. DNA loading was fixed at 350 ng for all bulk PBMC samples. Sequencing used immunoSEQ multiplex PCR; TCRdb keeps in-frame clones, though not all of them. Of fewer than 25,000 clones detected, about nine tenths appear once; the ten largest clones hold over 1%. This sample's time point: pre-treatment baseline. General study points: Clones driving repertoire changes may be melanoma-specific or general immune activation.

The specimen was blood, collected from a patient treated with checkpoint blockade. This TCR was recovered from a human donor with melanoma. The rearrangement uses TRBV19 and TRBJ1-2; 7 nucleotides line up with TRBD1. Here the CDR3 DNA reads TGTGCCAGTAGTATGCGACAGGGAGGTGCCCTCTATGGCTACACCTTC. It translates to CASSMRQGGALYGYTF.